This TCR beta chain is drawn from a study of control samples from healthy donors and cancer patients. CDR3 length: 18 amino acids. The germline gives CDR1 LGHNA, CDR2 YNFKEQ. J was trimmed by 5 bases and V by 0 bases; bases with no gene match: 12. TCRdb keeps only in-frame clones here, not all; method: immunoSEQ multiplex PCR. In the table there are 130,000 to 150,000 clones, about 95% of which are singletons. The source of this sequence is a man in his 60s with colorectal cancer. Source material: PBMCs. V is TRBV4-2 and J is TRBJ2-3, with 9 positions matching TRBD2. The CDR3 is CASSQDFGASGVGDTQYF. The CDR3 DNA reads TGTGCCAGCAGCCAAGATTTCGGGGCTAGCGGGGTAGGAGATACGCAGTATTTT.